Following are 21 T cell receptor beta chains from one sample sequenced in a study of shared clonotypes between healthy human individuals. The method was immunoSEQ multiplex PCR; TCRdb's version includes in-frame clones alone and lacks a portion of them. The top ten hold around 12% of the sample, which has 450,000 or so clones, approximately 77% seen once. The sequenced sample was PBMCs. These receptors all come from a woman aged 40 to 49 in good health. Some clones in this sample may be carry-over from other donors' samples.

The genes are TRBV9 and TRBJ2-3; TRBD1 matches at 9 bases. The CDR3 totals 17 residues. The ends lost 7 bases at V and 3 bases at J; junction bases unmatched: 15. CDR1 and CDR2 (germline): SGDLS, YYNGEE. The CDR3 spells CASGTRDRDWRTDTQYF. CDR3 DNA sequence: TGTGCCAGCGGGACCCGGGACAGGGATTGGCGGACAGATACGCAGTATTTT.

V usage is TRBV11-3 and J usage is TRBJ1-1, with TRBD1 identical over 7 bases. Germline loops: CDR1 SGHNT, CDR2 YENEEA. The CDR3 is 13 amino acids. The junction had 0 bases not matched to a gene; V was cut back by 1 base and J by 4 bases. In DNA form, the CDR3 reads TGTGCCAGCAGCTTAGGACAGGGCACTGAAGCTTTCTTT. This codes for CASSLGQGTEAFF.

This clone has a count of ten or more. Within the sample, other DNA sequences also encode this same CDR3. The chain has TRBV6-1 and TRBJ2-3; the match to TRBD2 covers 12 bases. Germline V gives CDR1 MNHNS, CDR2 SASEGT. CDR3 length equals 17 residues. The V segment lost 2 bases and the J segment 3 bases; nucleotides outside the gene matches: 6. The CDR3 reads CASSEMLAGGKTDTQYF. CDR3 sequence (DNA): TGTGCCAGCAGTGAAATGCTAGCGGGAGGGAAGACAGATACGCAGTATTTT.

Worth noting for this clone: A far larger clone is one nucleotide away, so this likely arose from a read error. This chain uses TRBV18 with TRBJ2-7, with 10 bases matching TRBD1. This CDR3 is 14 amino acids long. The junction had 6 bases not matched to a gene; V was cut back by 5 bases and J by 5 bases. From germline, CDR1 is KGHSH and CDR2 LQKENI. In DNA form, the CDR3 reads TGTGCCAGCTCATCTATGACAGGGGGCGACGAGCAGTACTTC. Protein: CASSSMTGGDEQYF.

V gene TRBV28 combines with J gene TRBJ1-1, with no clear D. The CDR3 runs to 13 residues. The germline CDR1 and CDR2 sequences are MDHEN and SYDVKM. The V and J ends lost 3 bases and 5 bases respectively, with 10 bases between them. The CDR3, as DNA: TGTGCCAGCAGTTTGGATCGGCTGACTGAAGCTTTCTTT. Amino acid sequence: CASSLDRLTEAFF.

The chain has TRBV4-1 and TRBJ2-2; D might be TRBD2 (6 bases). V shed 1 base and J shed 7 bases, with 25 bases lying between them. Germline V lookup: CDR1 MGHRA, CDR2 YSYEKL. This CDR3 is 19 amino acids long. CDR3 in amino acids: CASSQGTGVGAGTGGELFF. The DNA for the CDR3 is TGCGCCAGCAGCCAAGGGACGGGAGTCGGGGCGGGGACTGGCGGGGAGCTGTTTTTT.

This clone was detected a few times. At one end, the junction sequence differs from germline, possibly due to a read error. This rearrangement joins TRBV7-7 to TRBJ2-2; D gene ambiguous. The CDR3 contains 12 residues. Germline V gives CDR1 SSHAT, CDR2 FNYEAQ (reference sequence). CDR3 in amino acids: CASRKYTGELFF. DNA for the CDR3: TGTGCTAGCAGGAAGTACACCGGGGAGCTGTTTTTT.

V and J are TRBV4-1 and TRBJ2-5; the match to TRBD2 covers 10 bases. This CDR3 contains 19 residues. Germline-derived CDR1 and CDR2 are MGHRA and YSYEKL. V dropped 0 bases and J dropped 4; count of bases not matched to a gene: 14. The CDR3 DNA is TGCGCCAGCAGCCAAGAAGGGGTCGGGACTAGCGTGAGGGGAGAGACCCAGTACTTC. This sequence encodes CASSQEGVGTSVRGETQYF.

The table lists this clone with a count of one. This chain connects TRBV27 to TRBJ2-3; D remains ambiguous. The CDR3 spans 14 residues. Germline CDR1 reads MNHEY; CDR2 reads SMNVEV (reference sequence). V lost 7 bases to trimming and J lost 4 bases, with 15 bases between them. Here the CDR3 reads CASNNRRGSDTQYF. The CDR3 DNA sequence: TGTGCCAGCAATAATCGGCGTGGCTCAGATACGCAGTATTTT.

With regard to this clone: A much larger clone lies one base from this, so it may be a read error. V gene TRBV5-1 combines with J gene TRBJ1-5; 7 bases align to TRBD1. Trimming removed 4 bases from V and 1 base from J; junction bases left unmatched: 2. The CDR3 has 14 residues. Germline lookup yields CDR1 SGHRS and CDR2 YFSETQ. CDR3 sequence reads: CASSPTGSNQPQHF. The CDR3 coding sequence is TGCGCCAGCAGCCCGACAGGGAGCAATCAGCCCCAGCATTTT. Combining the CDR3 with reference TRBV5-1 and TRBJ1-5 gives the whole variable domain KAGVTQTPRYLIKTRGQQVTLSCSPISGHRSVSWYQQTPGQGLQFLFEYFSETQRNKGNFPGRFSGRQFSNSRSEMNVSTLELGDSALYLCASSPTGSNQPQHFGDGTRLSIL.

The chain links TRBV7-2 to TRBJ2-3; 7 bases agree with TRBD1. V dropped 1 base and J dropped 2; count of bases not matched to a gene: 3. Germline CDR1 is SGHTA and CDR2 is FQGNSA. The CDR3 totals 15 residues. CDR3 protein: CASSLEGQNTDTQYF. The CDR3 DNA is TGTGCCAGCAGCTTAGAGGGACAGAACACAGATACGCAGTATTTT. The entire variable domain, with the rest obtained from reference TRBV7-2 and TRBJ2-3, is as follows: GAGVSQSPSNKVTEKGKDVELRCDPISGHTALYWYRQSLGQGLEFLIYFQGNSAPDKSGLPSDRFSAERTGGSVSTLTIQRTQQEDSAVYLCASSLEGQNTDTQYFGPGTRLTVL.

V usage is TRBV7-2 and J usage is TRBJ1-2; no definite D call. Germline assignment: CDR1 SGHTA and CDR2 FQGNSA. The length of the CDR3 is 13 residues. Between the trimmed V and J ends, which lost 5 bases and 7 bases, there was a span of 14 bases. Here the CDR3 reads CASSPDPDGGYTF. In nucleotides, the CDR3 is TGTGCCAGCAGCCCCGATCCCGACGGTGGCTACACCTTC.

CDR3 bases: TGTGCCAGCAGCTTGGGCTCCCGGCGCTCCTACAATGAGCAGTTCTTC. It codes for CASSLGSRRSYNEQFF. The rearrangement uses TRBV5-4 and TRBJ2-1, with unresolved D. The CDR3 loop spans 16 amino acids. Trimming took 0 bases from V and 0 from J, leaving 10 bases between them. Germline values: CDR1 SGHNT, CDR2 YYREEE (reference sequence).

The chain has TRBV5-4 and TRBJ1-6; a weak D match, TRBD1 (5 bases). Trimming took 3 bases from V and 6 from J, leaving 10 bases between them. The CDR3 covers 14 residues. The germline CDR1 and CDR2 sequences are SGHNT and YYREEE (reference sequence). The chain's CDR3 is CASSSGTRNSPLHF. DNA of the CDR3: TGTGCCAGCAGCTCAGGGACGCGTAATTCACCCCTCCACTTT.

Of note for this clone: The germline gene is not matched at one end of the junction; a read error may be the cause. This chain links TRBV30 with TRBJ2-7; TRBD2 might be the D (6 bases). From germline, CDR1 is GTSNPN and CDR2 SVGIG (reference sequence). The CDR3 runs 14 residues. The CDR3: CAWSVLRDSHEQYF. The CDR3 bases are TGTGCCTGGAGTGTACTCAGGGACTCCCACGAGCAGTACTTC.

This chain links TRBV9 with TRBJ2-1; D perhaps matches TRBD1 (6 bases). From germline, CDR1 is SGDLS and CDR2 YYNGEE. The CDR3 loop spans 16 amino acids. V dropped 2 bases and J dropped 1 base, with 13 bases sitting between them. The CDR3 region is CASSVATGPSYNEQFF. In nucleotides, the CDR3 is TGTGCCAGCAGCGTGGCGACAGGTCCTTCCTACAATGAGCAGTTCTTC.

This clone was detected many times. The sample holds other DNA sequences that translate to the same CDR3. The chain combines TRBV27 with TRBJ2-2; 10 bases map to TRBD2. The CDR3 is made up of 18 amino acids. The V gene's germline CDR1 is MNHEY and CDR2 SMNVEV (reference sequence). With 7 bases clipped from V and 2 bases from J, the junction kept 13 bases outside the gene matches. The CDR3: CASILVLAGVYNTGELFF. The CDR3 DNA reads TGTGCCAGCATCCTCGTTCTAGCGGGAGTTTATAACACCGGGGAGCTGTTTTTT.

This clone was recorded many times. This chain joins TRBV2 and TRBJ2-5; D is uncertain. V gave up 4 bases and J gave up 2 bases, with 11 bases separating them. The CDR3 has 14 residues. Germline V gene data show CDR1 as SNHLY and CDR2 as FYNNEI. The chain's CDR3 is CASSAVQKQETQYF. CDR3 bases: TGTGCCAGCAGTGCGGTCCAGAAACAAGAGACCCAGTACTTC.

This clone was recorded only once. The genes are TRBV7-9 and TRBJ2-7; 8 bases map to TRBD1. The germline gives CDR1 SEHNR, CDR2 FQNEAQ (reference sequence). The CDR3 spans 15 residues. The trim removed 3 bases at V and 0 bases at J, leaving 4 bases unmatched. The CDR3 region is CASSFPQGASYEQYF. For the CDR3, the DNA is TGTGCCAGCAGCTTCCCCCAGGGGGCCTCCTACGAGCAGTACTTC.

This chain uses TRBV19 with TRBJ1-5; D is possibly TRBD1 (5 bases). CDR3 length: 16 residues. The germline V and J ends were trimmed by 3 bases and 2 bases, with 14 bases remaining between them. Germline CDR1 and CDR2: LNHDA and SQIVND (reference sequence). CDR3 amino acids: CASSINIQGRNQPQHF. CDR3 DNA: TGTGCCAGTAGTATCAATATCCAGGGACGCAATCAGCCCCAGCATTTT. Based on the CDR3 plus reference TRBV19 and TRBJ1-5, the full variable domain is DGGITQSPKYLFRKEGQNVTLSCEQNLNHDAMYWYRQDPGQGLRLIYYSQIVNDFQKGDIAEGYSVSREKKESFPLTVTSAQKNPTAFYLCASSINIQGRNQPQHFGDGTRLSIL.

J is TRBJ1-2 and V is TRBV28; no firm D call. CDR3 length equals 14 residues. CDR1 MDHEN and CDR2 SYDVKM come from the germline V gene. The V gene lost 10 bases and the J gene lost 2 bases, with 17 bases spanning the gap. CDR3 sequence (DNA): TGTGCCATCCCGGCGCCGGGCCCCAACTATGGCTACACCTTC. Its translation is CAIPAPGPNYGYTF.